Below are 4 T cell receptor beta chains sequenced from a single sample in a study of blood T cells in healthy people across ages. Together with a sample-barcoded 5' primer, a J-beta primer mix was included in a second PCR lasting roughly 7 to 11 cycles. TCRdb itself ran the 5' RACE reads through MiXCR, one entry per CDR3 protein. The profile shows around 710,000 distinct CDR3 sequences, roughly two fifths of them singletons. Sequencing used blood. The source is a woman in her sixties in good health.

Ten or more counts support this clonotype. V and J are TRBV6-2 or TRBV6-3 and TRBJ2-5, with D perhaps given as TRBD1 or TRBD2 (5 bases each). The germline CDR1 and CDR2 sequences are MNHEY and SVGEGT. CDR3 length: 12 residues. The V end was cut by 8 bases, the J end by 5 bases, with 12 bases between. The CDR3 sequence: CASWDPGETQYF. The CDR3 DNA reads TGTGCCAGCTGGGACCCGGGGGAGACCCAGTACTTC.

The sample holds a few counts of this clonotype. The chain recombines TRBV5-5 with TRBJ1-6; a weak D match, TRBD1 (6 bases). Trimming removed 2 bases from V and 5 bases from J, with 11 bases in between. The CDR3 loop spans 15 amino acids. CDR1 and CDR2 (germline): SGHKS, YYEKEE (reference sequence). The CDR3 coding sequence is TGTGCCAGCAGCTTAATGGCAGGGGATAATTCACCCCTCCACTTT. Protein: CASSLMAGDNSPLHF.

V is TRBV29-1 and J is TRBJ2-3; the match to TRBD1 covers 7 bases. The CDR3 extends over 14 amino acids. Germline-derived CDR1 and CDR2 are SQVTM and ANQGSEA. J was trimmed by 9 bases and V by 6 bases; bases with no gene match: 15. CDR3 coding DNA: TGCAGCGTGGTTGACAGGGAGTTCACGGAGACGCAGTATTTT. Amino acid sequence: CSVVDREFTETQYF.

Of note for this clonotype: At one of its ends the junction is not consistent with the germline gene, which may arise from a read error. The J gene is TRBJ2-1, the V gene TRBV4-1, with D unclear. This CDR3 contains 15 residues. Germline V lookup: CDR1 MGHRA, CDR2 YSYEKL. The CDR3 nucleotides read TGCGTCAGCAGCCAAGCAACTCACGGGTACAATGAGCAGTTCTTC. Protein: CVSSQATHGYNEQFF.